One sample yielded the 11 T cell receptor beta chains listed below, sequenced in a study of T cells after yellow fever vaccination. TCRdb re-called the 5' RACE reads with MiXCR, one entry per CDR3 protein. The table shows 150,000 to 200,000 distinct CDR3 sequences, with approximately 10% occurring only once. This material consisted of CD8+ T cells sorted from PBMCs, taken 45 days after the yellow fever booster vaccination. The receptors were gathered from a young man who received the YFV17D yellow fever vaccine.

V gene TRBV6-6 combines with J gene TRBJ1-1; TRBD1 matches 8 bases. Per the germline V gene, CDR1 is MNHNY and CDR2 is SVGAGI (reference sequence). J lost 4 bases, V lost 7 bases, and 8 bases had no gene match. This CDR3 contains 14 residues. CDR3 bases: TGTGCCAGCACCGCAGGGGGCGCGGGCACTGAAGCTTTCTTT. Its translation: CASTAGGAGTEAFF.

This clonotype was observed many times. V and J are TRBV4-3 and TRBJ2-1; 7 bases are a match to TRBD2. V shed 0 bases and J 6 bases; nucleotides not matched to a gene: 20. The CDR3 has 20 amino acids. The germline CDR1 and CDR2 sequences are LGHNA and YSLEER. Here the CDR3 DNA reads TGCGCCAGCAGCCAAGATTCCGGCGGGGGACCCTCCCTAACACTCAATGAGCAGTTCTTC. Encoded protein: CASSQDSGGGPSLTLNEQFF.

This clonotype came up a few times. V is TRBV7-9 and J is TRBJ2-7, with 10 bases lining up with TRBD1. Germline CDR1 and CDR2: SEHNR and FQNEAQ (reference sequence). The V segment lost 5 bases and the J segment 6 bases; nucleotides outside the gene matches: 4. CDR3 size: 13 residues. For the CDR3, the DNA is TGTGCCAGCAGCGCCCGGGACAGGGGCGAGCAGTACGTC. Its protein product is CASSARDRGEQYV.

This clonotype was observed a handful of times. This sequence joins TRBV5-5 and TRBJ2-7; D unresolved. The CDR3 is 14 residues long. With 2 bases removed from V and 2 bases from J, the gap between germline ends came to 11 bases. CDR1 and CDR2 from the germline V gene are SGHKS and YYEKEE (reference sequence). This CDR3 reads CASSFYDLTYEQYV. DNA for the CDR3: TGTGCCAGCAGCTTTTATGACCTTACCTACGAGCAGTACGTC.

This clonotype was observed a few times. J is TRBJ2-7 and V is TRBV7-8; D uncertain. The CDR3 consists of 14 residues. The ends were cut back, 1 base at V and 3 bases at J, with 10 bases in the middle. Germline CDR1 SGHVS, CDR2 FQNEAQ. The DNA of the CDR3 is TGTGCCAGCAGCTTAGTAGAGTCCAACTACGAGCAGTACTTC. Protein product: CASSLVESNYEQYF. Drawing the rest from reference TRBV7-8 and TRBJ2-7, the complete variable domain is GAGVSQSPRYKVAKRGQDVALRCDPISGHVSLFWYQQALGQGPEFLTYFQNEAQLDKSGLPSDRFFAERPEGSVSTLKIQRTQQEDSAVYLCASSLVESNYEQYFGPGTRLTVT.

The chain is built from TRBV6-6 and TRBJ2-1, with a possible D match to TRBD2 (5 bases). The CDR3 is 12 residues long. Looked up from germline, CDR1 is MNHNY and CDR2 is SVGAGI (reference sequence). With 10 bases removed from V and 7 bases from J, the gap between germline ends came to 14 bases. The CDR3 here is CATTTGGNEQFF. The CDR3 region has the DNA TGTGCCACCACGACTGGAGGTAATGAGCAGTTCTTC.

This clonotype has a count of ten or more. The chain has TRBV7-8 and TRBJ1-2, with TRBD1 identical over 9 bases. Losses at the gene ends were 5 bases for V and 5 bases for J; bases not matched to a gene: 6. Germline CDR1 is SGHVS and CDR2 is FQNEAQ. The CDR3 extends over 14 amino acids. The CDR3 sequence is CASSGTGPGYGYTF. As DNA, the CDR3 is TGTGCCAGCAGCGGGACAGGGCCCGGGTATGGCTACACCTTC.

This clonotype was counted between two and nine times. J is TRBJ2-1 and V is TRBV11-2, with D maybe TRBD2 (5 bases). This CDR3 has 17 amino acids. The V gene's germline CDR1 is SGHAT and CDR2 FQNNGV. V lost 2 bases, J lost 3 bases, and 17 bases lay in between. The CDR3 sequence: CASSLRSSVLGYNEQFF. The CDR3, as DNA: TGTGCCAGCAGCTTAAGGTCGTCGGTACTAGGCTACAATGAGCAGTTCTTC. The full variable domain, completed using reference TRBV11-2 and TRBJ2-1, is EAGVAQSPRYKIIEKRQSVAFWCNPISGHATLYWYQQILGQGPKLLIQFQNNGVVDDSQLPKDRFSAERLKGVDSTLKIQPAKLEDSAVYLCASSLRSSVLGYNEQFFGPGTRLTVL.

The chain combines TRBV24-1 with TRBJ1-2; 7 positions match TRBD1. Germline loops: CDR1 KGHDR, CDR2 SFDVKD. This CDR3 is built from 13 residues. V lost 4 bases to trimming and J lost 6 bases; unmatched junction nucleotides: 4. CDR3 sequence (DNA): TGTGCCACCAGTGACTCGACAGGGAATGGCTACACCTTC. Its protein is CATSDSTGNGYTF.

This chain links TRBV7-3 with TRBJ2-1; 7 nucleotides line up with TRBD2. The germline V gene encodes CDR1 SGHTA and CDR2 FQGTGA. The V and J ends lost 4 bases and 9 bases, in that order; junction bases with no gene match: 9. This CDR3 contains 14 residues. The CDR3 sequence is CASSSSAGVGEQFF. The DNA for the CDR3 is TGTGCCAGCAGCTCGTCCGCGGGGGTCGGTGAGCAGTTCTTC.

The chain uses TRBV20-1 and TRBJ2-7, with 7 bases fitting TRBD1. This CDR3 spans 16 amino acids. The germline CDR1 and CDR2 sequences are DFQATT and SNEGSKA (reference sequence). J gave up 0 bases and V 3 bases, and 11 bases lay outside the gene matches. The CDR3: CSARDRTGRSSYEQYF. The CDR3 coding sequence is TGCAGTGCTAGGGACAGGACGGGTCGGAGCTCCTACGAGCAGTACTTC.